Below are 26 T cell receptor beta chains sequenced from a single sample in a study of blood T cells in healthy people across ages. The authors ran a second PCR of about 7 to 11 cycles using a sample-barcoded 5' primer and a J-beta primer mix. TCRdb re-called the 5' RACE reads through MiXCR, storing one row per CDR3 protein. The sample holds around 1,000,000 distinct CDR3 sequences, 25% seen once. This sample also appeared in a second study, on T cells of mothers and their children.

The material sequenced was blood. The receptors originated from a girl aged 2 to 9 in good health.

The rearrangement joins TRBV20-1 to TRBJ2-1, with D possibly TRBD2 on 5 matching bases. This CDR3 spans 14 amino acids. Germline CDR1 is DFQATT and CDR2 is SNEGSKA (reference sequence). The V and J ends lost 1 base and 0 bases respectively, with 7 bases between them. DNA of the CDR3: TGCAGTGCTAGAGTAAGCGGCTCCTACAATGAGCAGTTCTTC. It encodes CSARVSGSYNEQFF.

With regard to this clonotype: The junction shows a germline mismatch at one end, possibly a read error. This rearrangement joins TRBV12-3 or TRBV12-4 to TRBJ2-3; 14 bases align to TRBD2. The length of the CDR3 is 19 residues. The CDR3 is CASRWGTSGRKRRTDTEYF. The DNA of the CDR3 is TGTGCCAGCAGGTGGGGGACTAGCGGGAGAAAACGGCGCACAGATACGGAGTATTTT.

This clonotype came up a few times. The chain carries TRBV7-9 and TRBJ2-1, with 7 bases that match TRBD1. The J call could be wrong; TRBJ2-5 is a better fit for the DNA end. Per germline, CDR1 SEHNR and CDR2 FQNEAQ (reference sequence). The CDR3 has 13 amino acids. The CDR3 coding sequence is TGTGCCAGCAAGGACAGGTCGCAAGAGACCCAGTACTTC. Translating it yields CASKDRSQETQYF.

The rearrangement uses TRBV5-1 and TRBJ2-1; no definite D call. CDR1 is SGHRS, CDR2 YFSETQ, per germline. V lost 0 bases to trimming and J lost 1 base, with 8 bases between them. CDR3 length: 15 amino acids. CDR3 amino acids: CASSLDGPSYNEQFF. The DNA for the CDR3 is TGCGCCAGCAGCTTGGACGGCCCTTCCTACAATGAGCAGTTCTTC.

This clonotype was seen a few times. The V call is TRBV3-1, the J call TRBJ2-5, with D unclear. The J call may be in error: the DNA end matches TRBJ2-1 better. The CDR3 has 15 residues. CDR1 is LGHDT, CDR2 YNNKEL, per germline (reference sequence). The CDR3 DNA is TGTGCCAGCAGCCCCACCGGGTCCCCTGCGGATGAGCAGTTCTTC. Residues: CASSPTGSPADEQFF.

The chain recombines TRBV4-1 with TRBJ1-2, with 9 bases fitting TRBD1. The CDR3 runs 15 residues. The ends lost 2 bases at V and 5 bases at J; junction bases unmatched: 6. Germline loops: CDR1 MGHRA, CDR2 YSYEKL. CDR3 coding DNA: TGCGCCAGCAGCCAACCGGGACAGGGTGGATATGGCTACACCTTC. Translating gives CASSQPGQGGYGYTF.

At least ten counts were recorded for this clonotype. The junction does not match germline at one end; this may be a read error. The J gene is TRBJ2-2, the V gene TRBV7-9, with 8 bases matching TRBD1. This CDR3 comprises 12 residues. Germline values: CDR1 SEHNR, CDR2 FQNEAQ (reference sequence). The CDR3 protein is CASSPPTGELFF. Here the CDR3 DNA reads TGTGCCAGCAGCCCTCCGACAGGGGAACTGTTTTTT. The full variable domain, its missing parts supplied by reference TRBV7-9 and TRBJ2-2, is DTGVSQNPRHKITKRGQNVTFRCDPISEHNRLYWYRQTLGQGPEFLTYFQNEAQLEKSRLLSDRFSAERPKGSFSTLEIQRTEQGDSAMYLCASSPPTGELFFGEGSRLTVL.

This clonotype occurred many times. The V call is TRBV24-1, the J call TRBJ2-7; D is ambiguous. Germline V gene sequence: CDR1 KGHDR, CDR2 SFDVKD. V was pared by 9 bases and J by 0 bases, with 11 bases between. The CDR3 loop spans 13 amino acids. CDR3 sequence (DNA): TGTGCCACCGGGATCCCCGGCTCCTACGAGCAGTACTTC. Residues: CATGIPGSYEQYF.

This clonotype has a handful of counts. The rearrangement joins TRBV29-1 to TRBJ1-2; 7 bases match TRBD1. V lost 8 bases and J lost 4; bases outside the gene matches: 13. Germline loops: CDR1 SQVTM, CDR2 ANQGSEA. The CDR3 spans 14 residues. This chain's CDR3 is CSTQTPTGTYGYTF. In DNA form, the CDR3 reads TGCAGCACCCAGACCCCGACAGGGACCTATGGCTACACCTTC. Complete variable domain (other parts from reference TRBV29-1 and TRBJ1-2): SAVISQKPSRDICQRGTSLTIQCQVDSQVTMMFWYRQQPGQSLTLIATANQGSEATYESGFVIDKFPISRPNLTFSTLTVSNMSPEDSSIYLCSTQTPTGTYGYTFGSGTRLTVV.

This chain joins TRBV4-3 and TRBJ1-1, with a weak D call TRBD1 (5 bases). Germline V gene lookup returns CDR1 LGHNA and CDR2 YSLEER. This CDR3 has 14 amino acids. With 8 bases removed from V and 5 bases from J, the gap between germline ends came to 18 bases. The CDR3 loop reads CASRFGGGGTEAFF. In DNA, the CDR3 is TGCGCCAGCCGTTTTGGGGGAGGTGGAACTGAAGCTTTCTTT.

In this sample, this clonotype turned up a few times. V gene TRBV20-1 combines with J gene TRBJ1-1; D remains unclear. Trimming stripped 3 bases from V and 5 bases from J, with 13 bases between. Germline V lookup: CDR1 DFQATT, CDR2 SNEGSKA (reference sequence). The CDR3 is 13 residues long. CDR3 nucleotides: TGCAGTGCTAGTCTAGGCCCGGGGACTGAAGCTTTCTTT. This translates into CSASLGPGTEAFF.

CDR3 DNA: TGCGCCAGCAGCCAACCGACTAGCGGGATAGGCGGTGAGCAGTTCTTC. This sequence encodes CASSQPTSGIGGEQFF. The chain carries TRBV4-1 and TRBJ2-1, with 11 bases identical to TRBD2. The CDR3 is 16 amino acids. V shed 2 bases, J shed 9 bases, and the junction held 9 bases outside the gene matches. The germline V gene encodes CDR1 MGHRA and CDR2 YSYEKL.

The CDR3 sequence: CASSYGQGQASGYTF. The DNA for the CDR3 is TGTGCCAGCAGTTACGGGCAAGGACAGGCCTCTGGCTACACCTTC. J is TRBJ1-2 and V is TRBV6-5; 7 bases map to TRBD1. Trimming took 2 bases from V and 7 from J; bases not matched to a gene: 10. Germline CDR1 is MNHEY and CDR2 is SVGAGI. CDR3 length equals 15 residues.

CDR3 amino acids: CASSTGPLMNTEAFF. DNA for the CDR3: TGTGCCAGCAGTACCGGGCCGCTCATGAACACTGAAGCTTTCTTT. V and J are TRBV25-1 and TRBJ1-1; no reliable D call. Germline V gene data show CDR1 as MGHDK and CDR2 as SYGVNS. The CDR3 sequence is 15 residues long. V was pared by 5 bases and J by 0 bases, with 13 bases between.

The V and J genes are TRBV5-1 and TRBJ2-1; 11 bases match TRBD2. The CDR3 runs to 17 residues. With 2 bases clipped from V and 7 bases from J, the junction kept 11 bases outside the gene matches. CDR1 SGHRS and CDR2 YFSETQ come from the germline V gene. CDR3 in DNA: TGCGCCAGCAGCTTCCTTGTTAGCGGGGGGGCTATGAATGAGCAGTTCTTC. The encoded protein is CASSFLVSGGAMNEQFF. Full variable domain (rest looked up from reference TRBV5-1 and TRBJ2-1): KAGVTQTPRYLIKTRGQQVTLSCSPISGHRSVSWYQQTPGQGLQFLFEYFSETQRNKGNFPGRFSGRQFSNSRSEMNVSTLELGDSALYLCASSFLVSGGAMNEQFFGPGTRLTVL.

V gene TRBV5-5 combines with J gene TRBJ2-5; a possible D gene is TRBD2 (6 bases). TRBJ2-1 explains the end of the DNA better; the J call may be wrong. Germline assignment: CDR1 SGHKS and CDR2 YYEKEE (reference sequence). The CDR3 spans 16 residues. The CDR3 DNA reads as TGTGCCAGCAGCCCTATAGCAGGGCAGGTCGGGAGTGAGCAGTTCTTC. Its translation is CASSPIAGQVGSEQFF.

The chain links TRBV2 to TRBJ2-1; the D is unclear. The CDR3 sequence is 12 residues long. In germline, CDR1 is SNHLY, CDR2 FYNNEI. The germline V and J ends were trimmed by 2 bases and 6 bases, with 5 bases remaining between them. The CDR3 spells CASSEHLNEQFF. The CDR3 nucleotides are TGTGCCAGCAGTGAACATCTCAATGAGCAGTTCTTC.

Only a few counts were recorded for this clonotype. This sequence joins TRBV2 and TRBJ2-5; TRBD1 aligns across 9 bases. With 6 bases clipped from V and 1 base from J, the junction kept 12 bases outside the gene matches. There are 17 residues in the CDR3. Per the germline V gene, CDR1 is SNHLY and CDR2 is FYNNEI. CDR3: CASRRFSTGGLQETQYF. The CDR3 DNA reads TGTGCCAGCAGGAGGTTTAGTACAGGGGGCCTCCAAGAGACCCAGTACTTC.

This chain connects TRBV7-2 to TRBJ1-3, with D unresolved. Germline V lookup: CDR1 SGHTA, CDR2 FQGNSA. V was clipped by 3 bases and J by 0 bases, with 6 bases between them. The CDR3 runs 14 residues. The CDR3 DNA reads TGTGCCAGCAGCTTTGATAACTCTGGAAACACCATATATTTT. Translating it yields CASSFDNSGNTIYF.

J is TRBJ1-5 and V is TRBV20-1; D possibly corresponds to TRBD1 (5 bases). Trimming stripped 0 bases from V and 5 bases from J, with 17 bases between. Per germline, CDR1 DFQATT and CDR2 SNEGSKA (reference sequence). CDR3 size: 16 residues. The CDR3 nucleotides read TGCAGTGCTAGAGACCCGGACAATTGGGTCGATCAGCCCCAGCATTTT. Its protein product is CSARDPDNWVDQPQHF.

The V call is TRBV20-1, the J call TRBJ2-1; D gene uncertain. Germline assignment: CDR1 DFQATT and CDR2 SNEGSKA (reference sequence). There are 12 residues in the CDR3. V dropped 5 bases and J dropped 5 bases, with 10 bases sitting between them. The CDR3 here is CSADFRNNEQFF. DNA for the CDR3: TGCAGTGCTGATTTTAGAAACAATGAGCAGTTCTTC.

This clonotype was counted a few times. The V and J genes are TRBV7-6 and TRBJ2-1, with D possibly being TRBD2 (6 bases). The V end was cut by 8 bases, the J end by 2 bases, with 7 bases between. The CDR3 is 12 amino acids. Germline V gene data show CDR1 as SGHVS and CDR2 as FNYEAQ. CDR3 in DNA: TGTGCCAGCGGGGGGACCTACAATGAGCAGTTCTTC. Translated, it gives CASGGTYNEQFF.

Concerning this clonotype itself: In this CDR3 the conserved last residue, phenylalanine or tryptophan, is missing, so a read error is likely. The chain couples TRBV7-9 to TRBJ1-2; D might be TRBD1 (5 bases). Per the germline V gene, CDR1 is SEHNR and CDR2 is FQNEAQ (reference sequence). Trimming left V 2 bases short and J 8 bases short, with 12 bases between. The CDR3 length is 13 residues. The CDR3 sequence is CASSLSGQDGYTL. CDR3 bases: TGTGCCAGCAGCTTATCAGGGCAGGACGGCTACACCCTC.

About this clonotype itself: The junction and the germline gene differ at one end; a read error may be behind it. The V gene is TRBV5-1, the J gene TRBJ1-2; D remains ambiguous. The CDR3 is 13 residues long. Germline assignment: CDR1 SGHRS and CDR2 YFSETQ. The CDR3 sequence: CASSSGPNSGYTF. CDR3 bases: TGCGCCAGCAGCTCAGGCCCAAACTCTGGCTACACCTTC.

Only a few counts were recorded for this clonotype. CDR3 protein: CSVVFSGDNEQFF. CDR3 DNA sequence: TGCAGCGTTGTCTTTAGCGGGGACAATGAGCAGTTCTTC. V gene TRBV29-1 combines with J gene TRBJ2-1; 8 bases line up with TRBD2. J lost 5 bases, V lost 4 bases, and 4 bases had no gene match. The CDR3 has 13 residues. Germline lookup yields CDR1 SQVTM and CDR2 ANQGSEA.

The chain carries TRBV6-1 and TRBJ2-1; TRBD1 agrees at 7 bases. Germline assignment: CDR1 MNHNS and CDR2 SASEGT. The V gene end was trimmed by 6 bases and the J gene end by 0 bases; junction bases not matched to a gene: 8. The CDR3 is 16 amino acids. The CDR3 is CASSPGQAFSYNEQFF. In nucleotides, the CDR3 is TGTGCCAGCAGCCCAGGACAGGCTTTCTCCTACAATGAGCAGTTCTTC.